This is a list of T cell receptor beta chains from one sample in a study of vaccination effects on CD4 cells after COVID-19. These TCRs are of unknown antigen specificity. Here immunoSEQ multiplex PCR was the method, and the copy in TCRdb shows in-frame clones only, minus some. The sample gives 29,000 or so clones, 74% of which show up once; 17% is in the top ten. The input for sequencing was CD4+ T cells from PBMCs cultured with HCoV-OC43 spike peptides, taken after COVID-19 vaccination. These receptor sequences come from a human donor who received a COVID-19 vaccine. Both conserved end residues are part of each CDR3. The D gene is left open where the match is weak. Clone sizes are given selectively: once, few, many, or a class where the clone is expanded.

abundance	d_gene	v_gene	j_gene	CDR3nt	CDR3aa
NA	NA	TRBV14	TRBJ2-5	TGTGCCAGCAGCCAAGCATGGTTAGGCCAGGGGACCCAGTACTTC	CASSQAWLGQGTQYF
NA	NA	TRBV5-4	TRBJ1-4	TGTGCCAGCAGCTTGGGGAGGTCAGGCCAGGAAAAACTGTTTTTT	CASSLGRSGQEKLFF
NA	TRBD2	TRBV7-9	TRBJ2-5	TGTGCCAGCAGACGAACTAGCGGTGGGGTAGAGACCCAGTACTTC	CASRRTSGGVETQYF
NA	TRBD2	TRBV4-2	TRBJ2-1	TGTGCCAGCAGCCAAAACCTAGCGGGGGGGCACTACAATGAGCAGTTCTTC	CASSQNLAGGHYNEQFF
NA	TRBD1	TRBV7-2	TRBJ1-2	TGTGCCAGCAGCTTAGCGTCGACAGGGAGGAACTATGGCTACACCTTC	CASSLASTGRNYGYTF
NA	TRBD2	TRBV4-1	TRBJ2-1	TGCGCCAGCAGCCCGCAGCCGGGCCTCGGGGGGGCTGAGCAGTTCTTC	CASSPQPGLGGAEQFF
NA	NA	TRBV5-6	TRBJ1-1	TGTGCCAGCAGCTTGCGGACATTTGAAGCTTTCTTT	CASSLRTFEAFF
NA	NA	TRBV7-2	TRBJ2-3	TGTGCCAGCAGCTCACAGGGGGGGGAGGGAGATACGCAGTATTTT	CASSSQGGEGDTQYF
NA	NA	TRBV18	TRBJ1-4	TGTGCCAGCTCACCACTTGCTGGGTCGAGTGAAAAACTGTTTTTT	CASSPLAGSSEKLFF
NA	NA	TRBV6-5	TRBJ1-2	TGTGCCAGCCAGACACAGAGAGTTAACTATGGCTACACCTTC	CASQTQRVNYGYTF
NA	NA	TRBV7-9	TRBJ2-2	TGTGGGCAGGAGGAGGTGGACTTCTCGAACACCGGGGAGCTGTTTTTT	CGQEEVDFSNTGELFF
NA	TRBD1	TRBV7-9	TRBJ2-1	TGTGCCAGCAGCGAAGGACAGGGGAGCTACAATGAGCAGTTCTTC	CASSEGQGSYNEQFF
NA	NA	TRBV5-1	TRBJ1-5	TGCGCCAGCAGTTACTCGGGGGATAATCAGCCCCAGCATTTT	CASSYSGDNQPQHF
NA	NA	TRBV5-4	TRBJ1-1	TGTGCCAGCAGCTTGTGGGGGGCGGGTGAAGCTTTCTTT	CASSLWGAGEAFF
few	TRBD1	TRBV19	TRBJ2-2	TGTGCCAGCGGGACAGGGGTTACCACCGGGGAGCTGTTTTTT	CASGTGVTTGELFF
NA	NA	TRBV7-9	TRBJ1-1	TGTGCCAGCAGTGTCCAGAGGAACACTGAAGCTTTCTTT	CASSVQRNTEAFF
NA	TRBD2	TRBV27	TRBJ2-1	TGTGCCAGCAGCAGCCTAGCGGGAGAGTTCTTC	CASSSLAGEFF
NA	TRBD1	TRBV5-1	TRBJ2-7	TGCGCCAGCAGCCCGGGGGACAGGGGGCACGAGCAGTACTTC	CASSPGDRGHEQYF
NA	NA	TRBV5-1	TRBJ1-3	TGCGCCAGCAGCCTGGAGGGTCTTAGCTCTGGAAACACCATATATTTT	CASSLEGLSSGNTIYF
NA	NA	TRBV9	TRBJ1-3	TGTGCCAGCAGCGTAGACGGGAGCTCTGGAAACACCATATATTTT	CASSVDGSSGNTIYF
NA	NA	TRBV3-1/TRBV3-2	TRBJ2-7	TGTGCCAGCACCTTGGGGATAGCCTACGAGCAGTACTTC	CASTLGIAYEQYF
few	TRBD1	TRBV4-1	TRBJ1-4	TGCGCCAGCAGCCGCAACGACCGGGACAGTAATGAAAAACTGTTTTTT	CASSRNDRDSNEKLFF
NA	NA	TRBV15	TRBJ2-7	TGTGCCACCAGCAGAGATCTTGCCGGGTCCGAGCAGTACTTC	CATSRDLAGSEQYF
NA	TRBD1	TRBV27	TRBJ1-5	TGTGCCAGCAGTCCGGGACAGGGATCCTATAGCAATCAGCCCCAGCATTTT	CASSPGQGSYSNQPQHF
NA	NA	TRBV5-4	TRBJ1-2	TGTGCCAGCAGCTCCCAGGAAACAGTCGGCGGCTACACCTTC	CASSSQETVGGYTF
NA	NA	TRBV20-1	TRBJ2-7	TGCAGTGCTCTCAGGGGCTACGAGCAGTACTTC	CSALRGYEQYF
NA	NA	TRBV25-1	TRBJ2-2	TGTGCCAGCAGTGAATATGGGCAGGGGCGCACCGGGGAGCTGTTTTTT	CASSEYGQGRTGELFF
NA	NA	TRBV7-8	TRBJ2-3	TGTGCCAGCAGCCCAAAATCCCAGTCCACAGATACGCAGTATTTT	CASSPKSQSTDTQYF
NA	NA	TRBV5-1	TRBJ2-7	TGCGCCAGCAGCCGAGACAGGCCGTCCTACGAGCAGTACTTC	CASSRDRPSYEQYF
NA	NA	TRBV10-3	TRBJ1-3	TGTGCCATCAGTGTCGGAGGGAATGGAAACACCATATATTTT	CAISVGGNGNTIYF
NA	NA	TRBV6-5	TRBJ2-2	TGTGCCAGCCGCCCCTCAGCTTCAGGGTCCGGGGAGCTGTTTTTT	CASRPSASGSGELFF
NA	NA	TRBV5-1	TRBJ1-1	TGCGCCAGCAGCTTGGACAGGGTAGACACTGAAGCTTTCTTT	CASSLDRVDTEAFF
NA	NA	TRBV19	TRBJ1-5	TGTGCCAGTAGACAAGACAGGTTCACCCTCAATCAGCCCCAGCATTTT	CASRQDRFTLNQPQHF
NA	NA	TRBV7-2	TRBJ2-6	TGTGCCAGCAGCTTAGGCAGGGGAAGCTCTGGGGCCAACGTCCTGACTTTC	CASSLGRGSSGANVLTF
NA	NA	TRBV7-9	TRBJ2-7	TGTGCCAGCGCTCTACGAGAGGGAAACTACGAGCAGTACTTC	CASALREGNYEQYF
NA	NA	TRBV3-1/TRBV3-2	TRBJ1-2	TGTGCCAGCAGCCAAGAAGGTTCCTATGGCTACACCTTC	CASSQEGSYGYTF
NA	NA	TRBV18	TRBJ2-1	TGTGCCAGCTCACCACCACGGGGTTCTAGCTCCTACAATGAGCAGTTCTTC	CASSPPRGSSSYNEQFF
few	NA	TRBV2	TRBJ1-5	TGTGCCAGCACTTGGGATTCTTGGCAGCCCCAGCATTTT	CASTWDSWQPQHF
once	TRBD2	TRBV19	TRBJ2-3	TGTGCCAGTAGTACCGGACTAGCGGCGGGCACAGATACGCAGTATTTT	CASSTGLAAGTDTQYF
NA	NA	TRBV15	TRBJ2-3	TGTGCCACCAGCAGAGATGTTATGGATACGCAGTATTTT	CATSRDVMDTQYF
few	TRBD1	TRBV18	TRBJ1-2	TGTGCCAGCTCACCGGAACACAGGGGCAATGGCTACACCTTC	CASSPEHRGNGYTF
once	NA	TRBV29-1	TRBJ2-3	TGCAGCGTTGAAGAGGTGGCCCGGTGGCCTACGCAGTATTTT	CSVEEVARWPTQYF
NA	NA	TRBV24-1	TRBJ2-5	TGTGCCACCAGTGATTCTCTCGGGGAGAGGGAGACCCAGTACTTC	CATSDSLGERETQYF
once	TRBD2	TRBV5-1	TRBJ2-7	TGCGCCAGCAGCCCGACTAGCGGGAGGTCCTACGAGCAGTACTTC	CASSPTSGRSYEQYF
NA	NA	TRBV4-1	TRBJ1-5	TGCGCCAGCAGCCACTTTCAGGGTGACAATCAGCCCCAGCATTTT	CASSHFQGDNQPQHF
NA	TRBD1	TRBV6-1	TRBJ2-7	TGTGCCAGCAGTGAACGACAGGGTAACTACGAGCAGTACTTC	CASSERQGNYEQYF
NA	NA	TRBV4-1	TRBJ1-6	TGCGCCAGCAGCCAAGAAGGGGATGCCCCCCGGTCACCCCTCCACTTT	CASSQEGDAPRSPLHF
NA	TRBD1	TRBV6-5	TRBJ1-4	TGTGCCACCTCGACAGGGATCCGAGAAAAACTGTTTTTT	CATSTGIREKLFF
NA	TRBD2	TRBV3-1/TRBV3-2	TRBJ2-5	TGTGCCAGCAGACAAAGCGGGGCCCAAGAGACCCAGTACTTC	CASRQSGAQETQYF
NA	TRBD2	TRBV5-1	TRBJ2-5	TGCGCCAGCAGCTTGTCCAGGACTAGTTTCGAGACCCAGTACTTC	CASSLSRTSFETQYF
few	NA	TRBV10-3	TRBJ1-5	TGTGCCATCAGTGTTCAGGAGAATCAGCCCCAGCATTTT	CAISVQENQPQHF
NA	TRBD1	TRBV5-1	TRBJ1-6	TGCGCCAGCAGCCTTGACAGGGGCGTTAATTCACCCCTCCACTTT	CASSLDRGVNSPLHF
NA	TRBD2	TRBV4-1	TRBJ2-3	TGCGCCAGCAGCTCCCAACTAGCGGGGGGTTCAGATACGCAGTATTTT	CASSSQLAGGSDTQYF
once	NA	TRBV6-5	TRBJ1-5	TGTGCCAGCAGTTACTCGCGGGGTGATGGCAATCAGCCCCAGCATTTT	CASSYSRGDGNQPQHF
once	NA	TRBV6-5	TRBJ2-2	TGTGCCAGCAGTCTGACACTCCCCGGGGAGCTGTTTTTT	CASSLTLPGELFF
once	NA	TRBV19	TRBJ1-3	TGTGCCAGTAGTATATATGGGTCTGGAAACACCATATATTTT	CASSIYGSGNTIYF
NA	TRBD1	TRBV5-4	TRBJ1-4	TGTGCCAGCAGCCCGGCCGGGACAGGGAGGGAAAAACTGTTTTTT	CASSPAGTGREKLFF
NA	TRBD2	TRBV10-2	TRBJ2-5	TGCGCCAGCAGTAGGACTAGCGGGGTCCAAGAGACCCAGTACTTC	CASSRTSGVQETQYF